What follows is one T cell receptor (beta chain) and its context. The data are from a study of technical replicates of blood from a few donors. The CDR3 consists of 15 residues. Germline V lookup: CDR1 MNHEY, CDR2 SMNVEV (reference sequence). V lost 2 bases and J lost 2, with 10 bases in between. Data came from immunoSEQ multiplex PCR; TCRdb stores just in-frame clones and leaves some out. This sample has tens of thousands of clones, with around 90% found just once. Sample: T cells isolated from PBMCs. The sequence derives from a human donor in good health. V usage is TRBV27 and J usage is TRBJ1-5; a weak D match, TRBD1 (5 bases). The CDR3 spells CASSLQGRGNQPQHF. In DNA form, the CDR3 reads TGTGCCAGCAGTTTACAGGGTAGGGGCAATCAGCCCCAGCATTTT.